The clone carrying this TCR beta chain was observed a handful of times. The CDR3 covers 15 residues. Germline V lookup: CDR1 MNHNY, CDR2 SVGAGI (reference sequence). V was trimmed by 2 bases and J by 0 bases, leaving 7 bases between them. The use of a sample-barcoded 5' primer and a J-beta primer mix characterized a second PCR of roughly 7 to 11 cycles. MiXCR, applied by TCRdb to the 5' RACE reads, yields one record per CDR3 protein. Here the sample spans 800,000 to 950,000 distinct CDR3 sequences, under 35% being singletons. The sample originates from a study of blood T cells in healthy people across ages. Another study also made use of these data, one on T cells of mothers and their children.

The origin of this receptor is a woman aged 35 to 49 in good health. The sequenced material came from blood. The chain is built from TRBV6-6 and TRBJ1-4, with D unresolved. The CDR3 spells CASSYQSATNEKLFF. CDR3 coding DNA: TGTGCCAGCAGTTACCAGTCCGCAACTAATGAAAAACTGTTTTTT.